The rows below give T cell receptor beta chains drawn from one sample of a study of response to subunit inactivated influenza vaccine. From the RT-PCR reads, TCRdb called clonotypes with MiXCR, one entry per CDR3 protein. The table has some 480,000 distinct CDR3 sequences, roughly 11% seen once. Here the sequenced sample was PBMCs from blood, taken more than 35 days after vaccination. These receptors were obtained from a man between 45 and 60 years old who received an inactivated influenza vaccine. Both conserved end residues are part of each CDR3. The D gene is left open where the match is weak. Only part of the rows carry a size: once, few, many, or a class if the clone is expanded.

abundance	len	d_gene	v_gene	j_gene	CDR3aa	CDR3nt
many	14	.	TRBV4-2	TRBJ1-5	CASSQDRGNQPQHF	TGTGCCAGCAGCCAAGATAGAGGCAATCAGCCCCAGCATTTT
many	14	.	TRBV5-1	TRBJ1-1	CASSLTGPTTEAFF	TGCGCCAGCAGCTTGACAGGGCCGACCACTGAAGCTTTCTTT
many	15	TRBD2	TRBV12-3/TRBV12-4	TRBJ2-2	CASSFLAGRGGELFF	TGTGCCAGCAGTTTCCTAGCGGGAAGGGGCGGGGAGCTGTTTTTT
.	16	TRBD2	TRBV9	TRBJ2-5	CASSPLGTSGIETQYF	TGTGCCAGCAGCCCCCTCGGAACTAGCGGGATTGAGACCCAGTACTTC
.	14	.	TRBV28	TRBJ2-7	CASSLFLGLYEQYF	TGTGCCAGCAGTTTATTTCTGGGTCTCTACGAGCAGTACTTC
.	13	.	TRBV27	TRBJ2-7	CASSLSSLVEQYF	TGTGCCAGCAGTTTATCGTCGCTCGTCGAGCAGTACTTC
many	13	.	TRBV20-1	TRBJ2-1	CSAGGLGIDEQFF	TGCAGTGCTGGGGGACTTGGTATAGATGAGCAGTTCTTC
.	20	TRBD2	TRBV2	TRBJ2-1	CASSDPGGLAGETLYNEQFF	TGTGCCAGCAGTGACCCGGGAGGGCTAGCGGGGGAGACATTATACAATGAGCAGTTCTTC
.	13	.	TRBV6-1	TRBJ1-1	CASTVNSNTEAFF	TGTGCCAGCACAGTCAACTCGAACACTGAAGCTTTCTTT
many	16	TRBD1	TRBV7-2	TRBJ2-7	CASSFFGQGRLYEQYF	TGTGCCAGCAGCTTCTTCGGACAGGGGAGATTGTACGAGCAGTACTTC
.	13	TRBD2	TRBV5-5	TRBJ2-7	CASSLLPPGLVYF	TGTGCCAGCAGCTTGCTACCCCCGGGACTAGTATACTTC
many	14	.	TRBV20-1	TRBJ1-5	CSARPPRVDQPQHF	TGCAGTGCTAGACCCCCGCGGGTGGATCAGCCCCAGCATTTT
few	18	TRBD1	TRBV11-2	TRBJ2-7	CASSHKTTGGRWGYEQYF	TGTGCCAGCAGCCACAAAACCACAGGGGGCAGATGGGGCTACGAGCAGTACTTC
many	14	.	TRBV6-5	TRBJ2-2	CASSYVRGTGELFF	TGTGCCAGCAGTTATGTCAGGGGCACCGGGGAGCTGTTTTTT
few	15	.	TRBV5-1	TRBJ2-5	CASKGSPTQQETQYF	TGCGCCAGCAAAGGGAGCCCGACACAACAAGAGACCCAGTACTTC
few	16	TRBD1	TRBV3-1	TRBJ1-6	CASSYKRGTGDSPLHF	TGTGCCAGCAGCTACAAACGGGGGACAGGGGATTCACCCCTCCACTTT
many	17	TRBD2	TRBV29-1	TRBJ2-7	CSVVSVSGSGGGYEQYF	TGCAGCGTTGTTTCAGTTAGCGGGAGTGGCGGGGGGTACGAGCAGTACTTC
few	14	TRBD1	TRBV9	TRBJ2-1	CASSAGGASNEQFF	TGTGCCAGCAGTGCAGGGGGCGCGAGTAATGAGCAGTTCTTC
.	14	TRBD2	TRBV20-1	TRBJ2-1	CSAGTSGRYYEQFF	TGCAGTGCCGGGACTAGCGGGAGGTATTATGAGCAGTTCTTC
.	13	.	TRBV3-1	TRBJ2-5	CASSQFPGETQYF	TGTGCCAGCAGCCAGTTCCCGGGAGAGACCCAGTACTTC
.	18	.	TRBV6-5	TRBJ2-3	CASSYSMPRGAGTDTQYF	TGTGCCAGCAGTTACTCGATGCCCAGGGGAGCCGGAACAGATACGCAGTATTTT
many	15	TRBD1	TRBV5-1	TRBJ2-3	CASSYDRVGTDTQYF	TGCGCCAGCAGCTACGACAGGGTCGGCACAGATACGCAGTATTTT
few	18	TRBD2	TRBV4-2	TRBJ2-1	CASSQGTSGSLGYNEQFF	TGTGCCAGCAGCCAAGGGACTAGCGGGAGCTTGGGGTACAATGAGCAGTTCTTC
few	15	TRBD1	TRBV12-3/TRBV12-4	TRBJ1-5	CASSPRGPSNQPQHF	TGTGCCAGCAGTCCCAGGGGGCCTAGCAATCAGCCCCAGCATTTT
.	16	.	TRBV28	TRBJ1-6	CASSLLRSSYNSPLHF	TGTGCCAGCAGTTTATTGCGGAGCTCCTATAATTCACCCCTCCACTTT
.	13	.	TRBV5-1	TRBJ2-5	CASSPGHIETQYF	TGCGCCAGCAGCCCGGGACATATCGAGACCCAGTACTTC
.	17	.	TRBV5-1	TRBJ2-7	CASSLAKSGGPMWEQYF	TGCGCCAGCAGCTTGGCTAAATCGGGGGGCCCGATGTGGGAGCAGTACTTC
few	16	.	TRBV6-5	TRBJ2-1	CASSYSGRGSYNEQFF	TGTGCCAGCAGTTACTCAGGCAGGGGCTCCTACAATGAGCAGTTCTTC
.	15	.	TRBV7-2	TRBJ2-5	CASSSRQVLQETQYF	TGTGCCAGCAGCTCACGACAGGTCCTCCAAGAGACCCAGTACTTC
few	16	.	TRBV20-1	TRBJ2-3	CSARGRTGLITDTQYF	TGCAGTGCTAGAGGACGGACGGGACTTATCACAGATACGCAGTATTTT
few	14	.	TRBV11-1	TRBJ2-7	CASSSVRGSYEQYF	TGTGCCAGCAGCTCAGTCCGGGGCTCCTACGAGCAGTACTTC
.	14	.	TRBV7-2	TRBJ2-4	CASSFHWGKNIQYF	TGTGCCAGCAGCTTCCATTGGGGCAAAAACATTCAGTACTTC
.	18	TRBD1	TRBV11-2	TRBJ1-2	CASRSRGQGREENYGYTF	TGTGCCAGCAGGTCGCGCGGACAGGGTCGGGAGGAAAACTATGGCTACACCTTC
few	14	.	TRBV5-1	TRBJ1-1	CASSQQGGRTEAFF	TGCGCCAGCAGCCAACAGGGTGGAAGGACTGAAGCTTTCTTT
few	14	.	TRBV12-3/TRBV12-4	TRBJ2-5	CASSLRGGEETQYF	TGTGCCAGCAGTTTACGGGGAGGCGAGGAGACCCAGTACTTC
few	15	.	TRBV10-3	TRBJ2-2	CAISESNGGRGELFF	TGTGCCATCAGTGAGTCGAATGGGGGACGCGGGGAGCTGTTTTTT
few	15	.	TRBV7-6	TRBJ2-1	CASSMGLPGRNEQFF	TGTGCCAGCAGCATGGGACTCCCCGGGCGGAATGAGCAGTTCTTC
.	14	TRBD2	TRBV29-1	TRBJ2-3	CSVRGGAGEDTQYF	TGCAGCGTCCGAGGTGGAGCGGGAGAGGATACGCAGTATTTT
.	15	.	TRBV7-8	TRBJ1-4	CASSIVPGLNEKLFF	TGTGCCAGCAGCATAGTGCCGGGATTAAATGAAAAACTGTTTTTT
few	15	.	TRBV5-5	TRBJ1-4	CASSLGTGPNEKLFF	TGTGCCAGCAGCTTAGGAACAGGACCTAATGAAAAACTGTTTTTT
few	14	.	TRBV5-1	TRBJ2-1	CASSETTGRNEQFF	TGCGCCAGCAGCGAAACGACAGGGAGGAATGAGCAGTTCTTC
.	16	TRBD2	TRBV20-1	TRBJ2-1	CSARVLTLADSNEQFF	TGCAGTGCTAGAGTTTTGACACTAGCGGACTCTAATGAGCAGTTCTTC
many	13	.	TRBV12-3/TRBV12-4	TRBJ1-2	CASSLLMDYGYTF	TGTGCCAGCAGTTTGTTAATGGACTATGGCTACACCTTC
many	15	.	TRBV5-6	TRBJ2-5	CASSLLVFAVETQYF	TGTGCCAGCAGCTTATTGGTTTTCGCAGTTGAGACCCAGTACTTC
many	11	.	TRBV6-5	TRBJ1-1	CASRGRRKAFF	TGTGCCAGCAGGGGACGAAGGAAAGCTTTCTTT